This T cell receptor beta chain was sequenced during a study of blood T cell repertoires in COVID-19. This CDR3 is 12 amino acids long. V shed 1 base and J shed 11 bases, with 9 bases lying between them. Per the study methods: Amplifying reference gene primers gave estimates of nucleated cell counts. Clones were read by immunoSEQ multiplex PCR, and TCRdb kept only the in-frame ones, dropping some. D and trimming come from the DNA, and the V and J calls and clone size come from that table. The profile shows over 250,000 clones, roughly 91% of them singletons. Categorization into cohorts depended on clinical history that participants reported.

Sequencing used PBMCs or T cells enriched from blood (not recorded which). This clonotype was obtained from a woman aged 60-75 years who had recovered from COVID-19. The rearrangement joins TRBV12-3 or TRBV12-4 to TRBJ1-5; D not certain. The CDR3 region is CASSLGPLAQHF. The CDR3 bases are TGTGCCAGCAGTTTAGGTCCCCTAGCCCAGCATTTT.